Each of the 20 T cell receptor beta chains below was sequenced from the same sample in a study of T cell changes during pregnancy in multiple sclerosis. Method: immunoSEQ multiplex PCR; TCRdb's copy keeps in-frame clones and lacks some. This sample carries about 73,000 clones, about 90% of them seen once, and the ten largest clones take over 7.5%. The sequenced sample was peripheral blood, obtained after pregnancy. The receptor set was obtained from a female donor in good health, enrolled as a control in a pregnancy study.

V is TRBV7-2 and J is TRBJ2-7; D is possibly TRBD2 (5 bases). Germline V gene data show CDR1 as SGHTA and CDR2 as FQGNSA. The CDR3 runs 15 residues. Trimming left V 3 bases short and J 6 bases short, with 18 bases between. CDR3 loop: CASSLDPAGNSEQYF. DNA of the CDR3: TGTGCCAGCAGCTTGGACCCAGCCGGGAATTCCGAGCAGTACTTC.

This chain joins TRBV18 and TRBJ1-3, with 7 bases that match TRBD1. The V gene's germline CDR1 is KGHSH and CDR2 LQKENI. CDR3 length: 15 residues. V lost 1 base, J lost 4 bases, and 4 bases stayed unmatched. The CDR3 sequence is CASSPQGAGGNTIYF. Written as DNA, the CDR3 is TGTGCCAGCTCACCACAGGGGGCTGGAGGAAACACCATATATTTT. Based on the CDR3 plus reference TRBV18 and TRBJ1-3, the full variable domain is NAGVMQNPRHLVRRRGQEARLRCSPMKGHSHVYWYRQLPEEGLKFMVYLQKENIIDESGMPKERFSAEFPKEGPSILRIQQVVRGDSAAYFCASSPQGAGGNTIYFGEGSWLTVV.

The gene calls are TRBV5-6 and TRBJ1-5, with 7 bases lining up with TRBD1. V was clipped by 3 bases and J by 2 bases; unmatched bases: 14. This CDR3 contains 18 residues. Germline loops: CDR1 SGHDT, CDR2 YYEEEE. Written as DNA, the CDR3 is TGTGCCAGCAGCTCAATAAGCGTAACCGGGACAGGCAATCAGCCCCAGCATTTT. The encoded protein is CASSSISVTGTGNQPQHF.

V and J are TRBV9 and TRBJ1-2, with D perhaps matching TRBD1 (5 bases). With 5 bases removed from V and 7 bases from J, the gap between germline ends came to 24 bases. CDR1 and CDR2 from the germline V gene are SGDLS and YYNGEE. The CDR3 spans 16 residues. The CDR3 DNA follows: TGTGCCAGCAGTGCTACCCCCCAGGGTATCGGGGGTGGCTACACCTTC. Amino acids: CASSATPQGIGGGYTF.

The CDR3 protein is CASSIAYRGISGNTIYF. In nucleotides, the CDR3 is TGTGCCAGTAGTATCGCCTACAGGGGCATCTCTGGAAACACCATATATTTT. The rearrangement uses TRBV19 and TRBJ1-3; 7 bases map to TRBD1. Germline loops: CDR1 LNHDA, CDR2 SQIVND (reference sequence). CDR3 length: 17 residues. The trim removed 3 bases at V and 0 bases at J, leaving 8 bases unmatched.

The rearrangement uses TRBV18 and TRBJ1-1; TRBD1 matches at 7 bases. CDR1 and CDR2 from the germline V gene are KGHSH and LQKENI. The length of the CDR3 is 17 residues. The trim removed 1 base at V and 0 bases at J, leaving 8 bases unmatched. The CDR3 coding sequence is TGTGCCAGCTCACCACAAAGACGACAGGGCCTGAACACTGAAGCTTTCTTT. Translation: CASSPQRRQGLNTEAFF.

J is TRBJ2-6 and V is TRBV2; D is unresolved. The V gene's germline CDR1 is SNHLY and CDR2 FYNNEI. V lost 6 bases to trimming and J lost 4 bases, with 10 bases between them. The CDR3 has 14 residues. The CDR3 spells CASSNVAGANVLTF. The CDR3 DNA reads as TGTGCCAGCAGCAATGTAGCCGGGGCCAACGTCCTGACTTTC.

The V call is TRBV6-5, the J call TRBJ1-2, with 8 nucleotides matching TRBD1. From germline, CDR1 is MNHEY and CDR2 SVGAGI. The CDR3 is 14 residues long. Losses at the gene ends were 5 bases for V and 0 bases for J; bases not matched to a gene: 2. CDR3 nucleotides: TGTGCCAGCAGTGACAGGGGAGCTAACTATGGCTACACCTTC. It encodes CASSDRGANYGYTF.

The genes are TRBV2 and TRBJ1-1; 9 bases line up with TRBD1. The CDR3 spans 14 residues. Per the germline V gene, CDR1 is SNHLY and CDR2 is FYNNEI. Trimming removed 6 bases from V and 7 bases from J; junction bases left unmatched: 9. Here the CDR3 DNA reads TGTGCCAGCAGAGGAACAGGGGGCTTCGGTGAAGCTTTCTTT. It is translated as CASRGTGGFGEAFF.

The chain joins TRBV7-9 to TRBJ2-2, with 8 nucleotides matching TRBD2. In germline, CDR1 is SEHNR, CDR2 FQNEAQ (reference sequence). With 5 bases clipped from V and 6 bases from J, the junction kept 5 bases outside the gene matches. The length of the CDR3 is 14 residues. The CDR3 region has the DNA TGTGCCAGCAGCCGGGGGGGCGCGGCCGGGGAGCTGTTTTTT. Translated: CASSRGGAAGELFF.

The CDR3 coding sequence is TGTGCCAGCAGCCTAGACAGGGCCACTCGGAACACTGAAGCTTTCTTT. It encodes CASSLDRATRNTEAFF. This rearrangement joins TRBV5-4 to TRBJ1-1; 7 positions match TRBD1. In germline, CDR1 is SGHNT, CDR2 YYREEE (reference sequence). CDR3 length equals 16 residues. Trimming cost V 4 bases and J 1 base; bases outside gene matches: 10.

The rearrangement joins TRBV29-1 to TRBJ1-1; D might be TRBD1 (5 bases). CDR1 is SQVTM, CDR2 ANQGSEA, per germline. The CDR3 contains 12 residues. The V gene lost 5 bases and the J gene lost 4 bases, with 11 bases spanning the gap. The CDR3 nucleotides are TGCAGCGTTTCCGGACAAGGCACTGAAGCTTTCTTT. Amino acid sequence: CSVSGQGTEAFF.

CDR3 in amino acids: CASSQDPSGGSYEQYF. The CDR3 nucleotides are TGCGCCAGCAGCCAAGATCCTAGCGGGGGCTCCTACGAGCAGTACTTC. This sequence joins TRBV4-3 and TRBJ2-7; TRBD2 aligns across 10 bases. J lost 0 bases, V lost 0 bases, and 2 bases had no gene match. CDR3 length: 16 amino acids. Germline CDR1 reads LGHNA; CDR2 reads YSLEER.

The chain uses TRBV9 and TRBJ2-7; 10 bases line up with TRBD2. The CDR3 runs 16 residues. Trimming cost V 0 bases and J 2 bases; bases outside gene matches: 5. Germline V gene data show CDR1 as SGDLS and CDR2 as YYNGEE. Here the CDR3 reads CASSVGELAGTYEQYF. CDR3 nucleotides: TGTGCCAGCAGCGTAGGAGAACTAGCGGGAACCTACGAGCAGTACTTC.

The V gene is TRBV27, the J gene TRBJ1-1; tentative D call: TRBD1 (6 bases). Trimming shortened V by 3 bases and J by 2 bases, and 25 bases separated the two germline ends. The CDR3 has 19 amino acids. Germline values: CDR1 MNHEY, CDR2 SMNVEV (reference sequence). CDR3 nucleotide sequence: TGTGCCAGCAGTTTTTTCGGTATGGACGGGACACCCCCCAACACTGAAGCTTTCTTT. Translation gives CASSFFGMDGTPPNTEAFF.

This chain uses TRBV15 with TRBJ1-4; D remains unclear. Germline V gives CDR1 LNHNV, CDR2 YYDKDF (reference sequence). This CDR3 spans 14 amino acids. Trimming left V 2 bases short and J 1 base short, with 5 bases between. This CDR3 is CATSRRGTNEKLFF. CDR3 DNA: TGTGCCACCAGCAGACGGGGAACTAATGAAAAACTGTTTTTT.

The gene calls are TRBV30 and TRBJ2-1, with D possibly being TRBD1 (5 bases). The CDR3 contains 13 residues. Trimming shortened V by 2 bases and J by 11 bases, and 16 bases separated the two germline ends. Germline V lookup: CDR1 GTSNPN, CDR2 SVGIG (reference sequence). The CDR3 nucleotides are TGTGCCTGGAGTCCTGACAGCCTAATGAAGCAGTTCTTC. Encoded protein: CAWSPDSLMKQFF.

This rearrangement joins TRBV28 to TRBJ1-2, with a possible D match to TRBD1 (5 bases). Germline V gives CDR1 MDHEN, CDR2 SYDVKM. Trimming stripped 8 bases from V and 4 bases from J, with 17 bases between. This CDR3 has 14 residues. CDR3 in DNA: TGTGCCAGCCAGGAACAAACAGGCAGCTATGGCTACACCTTC. It is translated as CASQEQTGSYGYTF.

V usage is TRBV6-5 and J usage is TRBJ2-7; TRBD2 matches 8 bases. The CDR3 has 15 residues. J gave up 0 bases and V 2 bases, and 3 bases lay outside the gene matches. The germline gives CDR1 MNHEY, CDR2 SVGAGI. The CDR3 loop is CASSYRGGLSYEQYF. The CDR3 bases are TGTGCCAGCAGTTACCGGGGGGGCCTCTCCTACGAGCAGTACTTC.

This clone occurred once. V gene TRBV6-5 combines with J gene TRBJ2-5; 9 nucleotides match TRBD1. This CDR3 comprises 14 residues. Per germline, CDR1 MNHEY and CDR2 SVGAGI. With 8 bases clipped from V and 6 bases from J, the junction kept 10 bases outside the gene matches. For the CDR3, the DNA is TGTGCCAGCTACGGGACAGGGATCCTGCAGACCCAGTACTTC. Residues: CASYGTGILQTQYF.